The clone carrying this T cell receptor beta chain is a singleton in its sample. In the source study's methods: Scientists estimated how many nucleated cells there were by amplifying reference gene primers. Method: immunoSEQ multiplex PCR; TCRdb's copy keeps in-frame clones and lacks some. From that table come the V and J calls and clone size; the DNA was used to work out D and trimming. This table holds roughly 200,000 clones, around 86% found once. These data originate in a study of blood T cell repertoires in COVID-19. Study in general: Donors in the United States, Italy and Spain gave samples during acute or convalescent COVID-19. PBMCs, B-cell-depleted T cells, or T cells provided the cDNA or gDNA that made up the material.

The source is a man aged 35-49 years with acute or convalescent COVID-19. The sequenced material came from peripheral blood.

The CDR3 region has the DNA TGTGCCAGTACCCCGGGACAAAGTTCTGGAAACACCATATATTTT. Residues: CASTPGQSSGNTIYF. The chain couples TRBV19 to TRBJ1-3; D may be TRBD1 (6 bases). Trimming pared 7 bases from V and 1 base from J, leaving 14 bases between. The CDR3 is 15 residues long. Germline values: CDR1 LNHDA, CDR2 SQIVND (reference sequence).